These T cell receptor beta chains were read from a single sample in a study of sequential checkpoint blockade in melanoma. Using immunoSEQ multiplex PCR, the repertoire was profiled, and TCRdb retains in-frame clones only, with some absent. The repertoire holds around 21,000 clones, with roughly four fifths as singletons. Sequencing was performed on CD8+ T cells sorted from blood (inferred from file names), taken from a patient given nivolumab and ipilimumab in sequence. These receptors were taken from a human donor with melanoma. Both conserved end residues are part of each CDR3. Each record gives: V gene, CDR3 protein.

TRBV7-7	CASGGAVGKTQYF
TRBV6-1	CASSEGAAGGYNEQFF
TRBV6-5	CASSPGTTWGNEQFF
TRBV30	CAWRQQTYEQYF
TRBV19	CASSNRGALDNYGYTF
TRBV4-1	CASSPTDSRNEKLFF
TRBV10-3	CAISEGGTEAFF
TRBV11-2	CASTTGDEQFF
TRBV18	CASSPRLGAGPYEQYF
TRBV4-1	CASSPGFEGPSYEQYF
TRBV6-5	CASSEGAGGWGYTF
TRBV18	CASRRGVRDEQYF
TRBV7-9	CASSSYPDRVVWETQYF
TRBV4-3	CASSQGGTGRNEKLFF
TRBV7-2	CASSSLLAGGQGEQYF
TRBV7-9	CATEPQGVDYGYTF